Below, 4 T cell receptor beta chains from the same sample are listed, as sequenced in a study of T cells in Graves' hyperthyroidism and ophthalmopathy. Amplified TCR beta CDR3 regions derived from RNA transcripts. TCR CDR3 regions were first amplified by RT-PCR with HTBI primers. TCRdb called the multiplex PCR reads again in MiXCR, with one record for every CDR3 protein. The top ten hold 15% to 20% of the sample, which has over 550,000 distinct CDR3 sequences, roughly 17% seen once. Sample: blood. The receptor set was obtained from a woman in her late teens or twenties with Graves' hyperthyroidism.

On this clonotype: A much larger clone sits a single nucleotide away, making a read error possible. The gene calls are TRBV20-1 and TRBJ2-5, with 8 bases that match TRBD2. This CDR3 comprises 16 residues. CDR1 and CDR2 (germline): DFQATT, SNEGSKA (reference sequence). CDR3 sequence: CSARFLAGDPRETRYF. The CDR3 coding sequence is TGCAGTGCTAGATTCCTAGCGGGCGACCCACGGGAGACCCGGTACTTC.

This chain uses TRBV11-2 with TRBJ2-7; D is unclear. Trimming took 1 base from V and 2 from J, leaving 12 bases between them. Germline CDR1 is SGHAT and CDR2 is FQNNGV. CDR3 length equals 15 residues. The CDR3 here is CASSLGDPPTYEQYF. The CDR3 region has the DNA TGTGCCAGCAGCTTAGGGGATCCACCAACCTACGAGCAGTACTTC.

The chain's CDR3 is CASSLSWGTYNEQFF. The DNA of the CDR3 is TGCGCCAGCAGCTTGAGCTGGGGGACCTACAATGAGCAGTTCTTC. The rearrangement joins TRBV5-1 to TRBJ2-1; D may correspond to TRBD1 or TRBD2 (5 bases each). Germline CDR1 reads SGHRS; CDR2 reads YFSETQ. The length of the CDR3 is 15 residues. V shed 1 base and J shed 2 bases, with 10 bases lying between them.

This clonotype occurred many times. The chain links TRBV27 to TRBJ2-7, with D tentatively TRBD1 (6 bases). V lost 10 bases and J lost 2, with 18 bases in between. CDR1 MNHEY and CDR2 SMNVEV come from the germline V gene (reference sequence). The CDR3 sequence is 14 residues long. This chain's CDR3 is CATRPTGIPYEQYF. The CDR3, as DNA: TGTGCCACCAGACCTACAGGGATCCCCTACGAGCAGTACTTC.